What follows is one T cell receptor beta chain and its context. Antigen specificity is unknown. Sequence at one end of the junction differs from germline and may be a read error. The sample is drawn from a study of T-cell memory formation after mild COVID-19. Broader study findings: Detection of some responders pre-infection suggested pre-existing cross-reactive memory T cells participated.

A single record per CDR3 protein comes from TCRdb applying MiXCR to the 5' RACE reads. Of hundreds of thousands of distinct CDR3 sequences listed, roughly 21% are singletons. CDR1 and CDR2 (germline): SSHAT, FNYEAQ (reference sequence). This CDR3 is built from 16 residues. The clonotype comes from a man aged 18 to 35 who had mild COVID-19 (a few samples of this study predate the infection). Cell type and time point are not known. The chain carries TRBV7-7 and TRBJ2-1; TRBD2 matches 13 bases. The specimen was PBMCs or a T cell subset sorted from them (not recorded which). The CDR3, as DNA: TGTGCTAGCAGCATGACTAGCGGGGGGCTATACAATGAGCAGTTCTTC. This sequence encodes CASSMTSGGLYNEQFF.